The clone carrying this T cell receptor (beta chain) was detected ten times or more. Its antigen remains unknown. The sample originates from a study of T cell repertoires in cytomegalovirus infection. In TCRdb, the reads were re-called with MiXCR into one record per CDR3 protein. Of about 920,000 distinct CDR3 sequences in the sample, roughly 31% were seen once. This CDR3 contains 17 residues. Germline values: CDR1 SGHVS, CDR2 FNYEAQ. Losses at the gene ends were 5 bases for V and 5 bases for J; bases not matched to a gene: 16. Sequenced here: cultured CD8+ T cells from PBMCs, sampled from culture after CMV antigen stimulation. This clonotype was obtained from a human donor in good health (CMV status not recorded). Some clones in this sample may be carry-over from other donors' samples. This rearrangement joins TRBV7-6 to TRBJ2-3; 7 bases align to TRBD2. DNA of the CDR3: TGTGCCAGCAGCGAAAACCCCGGGACTACCTCGGGAGATACGCAGTATTTT. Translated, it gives CASSENPGTTSGDTQYF.